The 11 T cell receptor beta chains listed next were all sequenced from one sample in a study of OX40 agonist ivuxolimab in advanced cancers. Profiling relied on immunoSEQ multiplex PCR, and the TCRdb table lists in-frame clones only, not all of them. The table lists about 50,000 clones, roughly nine tenths of them singletons. Specimen: CD4+ or CD8+ T cells sorted from blood, collected in a trial of the OX40 agonist ivuxolimab. The receptors come from an adult with an advanced solid tumor such as melanoma, head and neck, liver or kidney cancer.

This clone was seen a few times. This rearrangement joins TRBV27 to TRBJ2-3; D ambiguous. This CDR3 is 13 amino acids long. Germline CDR1 MNHEY, CDR2 SMNVEV (reference sequence). V shed 3 bases and J shed 1 base, with 5 bases lying between them. Here the CDR3 reads CASSLKRTDTQYF. The CDR3 nucleotides are TGTGCCAGCAGTTTGAAACGCACAGATACGCAGTATTTT.

The rearrangement uses TRBV7-9 and TRBJ2-5, with D perhaps TRBD2 (6 bases). V lost 3 bases, J lost 3 bases, and 8 bases lay in between. Germline assignment: CDR1 SEHNR and CDR2 FQNEAQ (reference sequence). The CDR3 sequence is 13 residues long. CDR3: CASSFSSEETQYF. For the CDR3, the DNA is TGTGCCAGCAGCTTCTCTAGCGAAGAGACCCAGTACTTC. Drawing the rest from reference TRBV7-9 and TRBJ2-5, the complete variable domain is DTGVSQNPRHKITKRGQNVTFRCDPISEHNRLYWYRQTLGQGPEFLTYFQNEAQLEKSRLLSDRFSAERPKGSFSTLEIQRTEQGDSAMYLCASSFSSEETQYFGPGTRLLVL.

This clone was seen only once. V and J are TRBV7-9 and TRBJ2-5, with TRBD1 matching 10 bases. V was pared by 1 base and J by 3 bases, with 2 bases of the junction left unmatched. The CDR3 has 15 residues. The V gene's germline CDR1 is SEHNR and CDR2 FQNEAQ (reference sequence). CDR3 coding DNA: TGTGCCAGCAGCTTAGTAGGGACAGGGGAAGAGACCCAGTACTTC. Its translation is CASSLVGTGEETQYF. Supplemented by reference TRBV7-9 and TRBJ2-5, the full variable domain reads DTGVSQNPRHKITKRGQNVTFRCDPISEHNRLYWYRQTLGQGPEFLTYFQNEAQLEKSRLLSDRFSAERPKGSFSTLEIQRTEQGDSAMYLCASSLVGTGEETQYFGPGTRLLVL.

This clone was counted once. This chain joins TRBV28 and TRBJ2-5; D unresolved. There are 14 residues in the CDR3. Germline V gene sequence: CDR1 MDHEN, CDR2 SYDVKM. With 3 bases removed from V and 4 bases from J, the gap between germline ends came to 12 bases. The CDR3 DNA sequence: TGTGCCAGCAGTTTCTTCTCGATGGGAGAGACCCAGTACTTC. As protein: CASSFFSMGETQYF.

This clone occurred once. V is TRBV4-1 and J is TRBJ1-1, with no clear D. This CDR3 has 12 residues. The germline gives CDR1 MGHRA, CDR2 YSYEKL. The V end lost 3 bases, the J end lost 8 bases, and 10 bases lay between the germline ends. The CDR3 sequence is CASSHTGVEAFF. The CDR3 coding sequence is TGCGCCAGCAGCCACACCGGTGTGGAAGCTTTCTTT.

V and J are TRBV5-8 and TRBJ2-7; a possible D gene is TRBD2 (6 bases). The CDR3 has 13 amino acids. The V and J ends lost 5 bases and 3 bases respectively, with 12 bases between them. Germline loops: CDR1 SGHTS, CDR2 YDEGEE. CDR3 amino acids: CASSGRDDYEQYF. CDR3 sequence (DNA): TGTGCCAGCAGTGGGCGGGACGACTACGAGCAGTACTTC.

V usage is TRBV13 and J usage is TRBJ2-7; 8 nucleotides match TRBD1. Germline CDR1 PRHDT, CDR2 FYEKMQ (reference sequence). The CDR3 runs 16 residues. The V gene end was trimmed by 6 bases and the J gene end by 6 bases; junction bases not matched to a gene: 16. CDR3 nucleotide sequence: TGTGCCAGCAGGCCGGGACAGGCCTTATATATAAGCGAGCAGTACGTC. Translation gives CASRPGQALYISEQYV.

The chain employs TRBV5-1 and TRBJ1-1, with 7 nucleotides matching TRBD1. V lost 4 bases, J lost 1 base, and 4 bases stayed unmatched. The CDR3 covers 14 residues. CDR1 SGHRS and CDR2 YFSETQ come from the germline V gene. The DNA of the CDR3 is TGCGCCAGCAGCCTCGGGACAGCGAACACTGAAGCTTTCTTT. Its protein is CASSLGTANTEAFF.

This chain connects TRBV27 to TRBJ2-7, with 13 bases matching TRBD2. Germline V CDR1 and CDR2: MNHEY, SMNVEV (reference sequence). There are 14 residues in the CDR3. V lost 5 bases, J lost 4 bases, and 2 bases stayed unmatched. CDR3 in DNA: TGTGCCAGCAGTGGGACTAGCGGGATTTACGAGCAGTACTTC. Protein sequence: CASSGTSGIYEQYF.

This chain links TRBV9 with TRBJ1-2; D gene uncertain. Looked up from germline, CDR1 is SGDLS and CDR2 is YYNGEE. This CDR3 region has 12 residues. V dropped 4 bases and J dropped 2 bases, with 6 bases sitting between them. The CDR3 sequence is CASSLENYGYTF. CDR3 DNA sequence: TGTGCCAGCAGCCTAGAGAACTATGGCTACACCTTC.

This rearrangement joins TRBV7-9 to TRBJ2-5; D is possibly TRBD1 (6 bases). The V end was cut by 5 bases, the J end by 2 bases, with 18 bases between. The CDR3 extends over 16 amino acids. CDR1 is SEHNR, CDR2 FQNEAQ, per germline (reference sequence). The CDR3 nucleotides read TGTGCCAGCAGCGATTCACCAGATACAGGGCAAGAGACCCAGTACTTC. Protein: CASSDSPDTGQETQYF.